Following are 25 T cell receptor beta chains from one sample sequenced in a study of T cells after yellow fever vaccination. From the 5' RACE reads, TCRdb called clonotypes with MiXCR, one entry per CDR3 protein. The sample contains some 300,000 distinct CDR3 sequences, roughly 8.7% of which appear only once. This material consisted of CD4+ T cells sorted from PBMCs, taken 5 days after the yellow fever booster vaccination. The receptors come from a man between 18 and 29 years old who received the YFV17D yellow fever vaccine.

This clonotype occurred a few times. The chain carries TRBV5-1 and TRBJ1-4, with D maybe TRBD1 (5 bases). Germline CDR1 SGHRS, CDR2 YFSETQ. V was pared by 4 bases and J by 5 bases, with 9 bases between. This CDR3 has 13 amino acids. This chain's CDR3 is CASSGRTNEKLFF. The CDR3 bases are TGCGCCAGCAGCGGCAGGACAAATGAAAAACTGTTTTTT.

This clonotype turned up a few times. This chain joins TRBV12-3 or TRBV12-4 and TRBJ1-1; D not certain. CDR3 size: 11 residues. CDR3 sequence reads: CATAFGRRAFF. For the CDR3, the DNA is TGTGCTACAGCGTTCGGGAGGCGAGCTTTCTTT.

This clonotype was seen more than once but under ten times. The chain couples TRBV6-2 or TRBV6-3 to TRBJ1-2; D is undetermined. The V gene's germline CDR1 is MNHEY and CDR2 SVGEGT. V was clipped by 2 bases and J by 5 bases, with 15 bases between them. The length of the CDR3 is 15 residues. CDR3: CASSYPSTSYYGYTF. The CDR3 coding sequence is TGTGCCAGCAGTTACCCCTCCACCTCCTATTATGGCTACACCTTC.

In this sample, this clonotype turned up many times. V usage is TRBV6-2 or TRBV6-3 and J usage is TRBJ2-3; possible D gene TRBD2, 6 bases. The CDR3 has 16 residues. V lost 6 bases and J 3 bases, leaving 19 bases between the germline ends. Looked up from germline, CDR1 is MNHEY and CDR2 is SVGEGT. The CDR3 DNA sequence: TGTGCCAGCAGCCGCCGAACCCGGGGGAGGACAGATACGCAGTATTTT. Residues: CASSRRTRGRTDTQYF.

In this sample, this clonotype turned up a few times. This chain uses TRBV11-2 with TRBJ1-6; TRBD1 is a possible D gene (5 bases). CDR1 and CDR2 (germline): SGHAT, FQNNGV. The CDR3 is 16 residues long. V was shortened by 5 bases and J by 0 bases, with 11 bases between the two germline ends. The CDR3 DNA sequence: TGTGCCAGCAGCAGGGACCGACGCTCCTATAATTCACCCCTCCACTTT. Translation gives CASSRDRRSYNSPLHF.

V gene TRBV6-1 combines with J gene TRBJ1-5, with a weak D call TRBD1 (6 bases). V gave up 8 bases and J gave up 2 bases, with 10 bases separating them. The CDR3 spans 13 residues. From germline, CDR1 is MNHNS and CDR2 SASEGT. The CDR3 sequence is CASEEGGNQPQHF. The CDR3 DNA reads TGTGCCAGCGAGGAGGGGGGCAATCAGCCCCAGCATTTT.

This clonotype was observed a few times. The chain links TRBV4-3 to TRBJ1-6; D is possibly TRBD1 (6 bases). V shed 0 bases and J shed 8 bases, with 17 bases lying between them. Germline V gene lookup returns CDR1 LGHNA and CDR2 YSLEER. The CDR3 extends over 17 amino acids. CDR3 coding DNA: TGCGCCAGCAGCCAAGATGGCCGGGGGGCGATTTATTCACCCCTCCACTTT. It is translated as CASSQDGRGAIYSPLHF.

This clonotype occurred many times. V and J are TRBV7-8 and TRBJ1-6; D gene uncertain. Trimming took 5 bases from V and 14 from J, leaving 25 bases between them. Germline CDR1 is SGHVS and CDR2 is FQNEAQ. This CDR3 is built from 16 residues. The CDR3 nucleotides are TGTGCCAGCAGCCGTCCTCCGGGAACAACTCCAACCACCCTCCACTTT. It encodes CASSRPPGTTPTTLHF.

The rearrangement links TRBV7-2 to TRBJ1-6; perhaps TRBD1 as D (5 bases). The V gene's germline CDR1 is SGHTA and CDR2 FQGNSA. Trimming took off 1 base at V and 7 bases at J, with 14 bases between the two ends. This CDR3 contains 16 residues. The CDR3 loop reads CASSLVAGWRNSPLHF. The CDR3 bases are TGTGCCAGCAGCTTAGTGGCAGGGTGGCGGAATTCACCCCTCCACTTT. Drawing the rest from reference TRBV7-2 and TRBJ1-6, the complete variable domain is GAGVSQSPSNKVTEKGKDVELRCDPISGHTALYWYRQSLGQGLEFLIYFQGNSAPDKSGLPSDRFSAERTGGSVSTLTIQRTQQEDSAVYLCASSLVAGWRNSPLHFGNGTRLTVT.

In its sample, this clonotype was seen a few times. Here the CDR3 DNA reads TGCGCCAGCAGCCAACCGGGACGGTCTACTGAAGCTTTCTTT. Amino acids: CASSQPGRSTEAFF. The chain combines TRBV4-1 with TRBJ1-1; D might be TRBD1 (5 bases). Trimming took off 2 bases at V and 5 bases at J, with 12 bases between the two ends. Germline-derived CDR1 and CDR2 are MGHRA and YSYEKL. This CDR3 spans 14 amino acids.

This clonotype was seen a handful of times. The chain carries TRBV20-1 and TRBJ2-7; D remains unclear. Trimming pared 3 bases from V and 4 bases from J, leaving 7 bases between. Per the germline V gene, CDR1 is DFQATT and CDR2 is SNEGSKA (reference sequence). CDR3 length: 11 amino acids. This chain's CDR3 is CSARRQYEQYV. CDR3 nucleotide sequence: TGCAGTGCTAGGAGGCAGTACGAGCAGTACGTC.

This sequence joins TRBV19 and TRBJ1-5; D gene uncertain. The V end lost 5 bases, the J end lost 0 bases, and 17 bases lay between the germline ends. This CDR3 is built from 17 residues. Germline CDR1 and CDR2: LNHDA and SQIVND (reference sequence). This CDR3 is CASSSRRIVNSNQPQHF. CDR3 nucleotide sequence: TGTGCCAGTAGTTCCCGACGGATAGTTAATAGCAATCAGCCCCAGCATTTT.

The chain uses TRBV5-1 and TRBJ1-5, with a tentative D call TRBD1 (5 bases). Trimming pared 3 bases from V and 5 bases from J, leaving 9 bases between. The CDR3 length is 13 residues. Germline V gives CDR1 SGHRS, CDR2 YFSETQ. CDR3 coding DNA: TGCGCCAGCAGCTCGAAAGGGGATCAGCCCCAGCATTTT. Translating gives CASSSKGDQPQHF.

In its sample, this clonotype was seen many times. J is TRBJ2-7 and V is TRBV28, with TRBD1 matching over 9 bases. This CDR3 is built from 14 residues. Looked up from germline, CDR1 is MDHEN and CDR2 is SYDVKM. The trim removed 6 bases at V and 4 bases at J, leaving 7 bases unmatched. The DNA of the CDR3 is TGTGCCAGCAGGGTAGGGACAGGGCTGTACGAGCAGTACTTC. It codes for CASRVGTGLYEQYF.

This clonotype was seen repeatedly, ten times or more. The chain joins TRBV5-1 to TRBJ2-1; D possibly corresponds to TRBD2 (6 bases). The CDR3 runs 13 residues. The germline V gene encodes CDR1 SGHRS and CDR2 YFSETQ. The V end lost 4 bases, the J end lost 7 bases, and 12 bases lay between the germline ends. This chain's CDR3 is CASSVDYWNEQFF. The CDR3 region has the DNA TGCGCCAGCAGCGTGGACTACTGGAATGAGCAGTTCTTC.

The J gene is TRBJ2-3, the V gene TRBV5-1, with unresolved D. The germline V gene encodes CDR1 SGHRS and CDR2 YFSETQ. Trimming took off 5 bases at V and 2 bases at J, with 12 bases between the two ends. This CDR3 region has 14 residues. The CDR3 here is CASSHRAPTDTQYF. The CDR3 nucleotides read TGCGCCAGCAGTCATAGAGCACCCACAGATACGCAGTATTTT.

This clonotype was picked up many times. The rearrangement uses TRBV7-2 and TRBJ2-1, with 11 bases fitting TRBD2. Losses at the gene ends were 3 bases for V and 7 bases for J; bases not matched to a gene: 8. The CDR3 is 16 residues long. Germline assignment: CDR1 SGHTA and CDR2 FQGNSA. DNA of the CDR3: TGTGCCAGCAGCTTTAGCGGGGGGGCCTTCGGGAATGAGCAGTTCTTC. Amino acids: CASSFSGGAFGNEQFF.

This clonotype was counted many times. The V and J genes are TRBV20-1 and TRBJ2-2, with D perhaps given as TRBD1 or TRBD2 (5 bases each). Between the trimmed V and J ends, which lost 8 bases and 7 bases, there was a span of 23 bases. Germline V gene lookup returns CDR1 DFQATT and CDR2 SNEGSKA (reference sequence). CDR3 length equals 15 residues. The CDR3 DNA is TGCAGTACCCCCCGGAGGCTAGGGGACGGCGGGGAGCTGTTTTTT. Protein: CSTPRRLGDGGELFF.

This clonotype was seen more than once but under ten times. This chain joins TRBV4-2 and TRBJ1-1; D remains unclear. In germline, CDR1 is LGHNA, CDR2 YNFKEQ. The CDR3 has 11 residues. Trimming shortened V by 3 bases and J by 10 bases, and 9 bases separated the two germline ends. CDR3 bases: TGTGCCAGCAGCCAGCCCGGAGGAGCTTTCTTT. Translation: CASSQPGGAFF.

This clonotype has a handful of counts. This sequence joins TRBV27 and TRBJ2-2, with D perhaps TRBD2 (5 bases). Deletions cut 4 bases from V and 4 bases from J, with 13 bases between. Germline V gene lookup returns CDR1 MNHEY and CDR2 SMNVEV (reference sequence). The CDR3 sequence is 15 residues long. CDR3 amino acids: CASSWGALTTGELFF. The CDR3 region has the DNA TGTGCCAGCAGTTGGGGAGCGCTAACCACCGGGGAGCTGTTTTTT.

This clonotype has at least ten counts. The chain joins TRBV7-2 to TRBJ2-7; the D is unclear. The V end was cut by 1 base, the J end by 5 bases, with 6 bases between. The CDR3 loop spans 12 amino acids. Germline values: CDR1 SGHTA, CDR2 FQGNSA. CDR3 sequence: CASSLVSDEQYF. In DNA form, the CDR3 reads TGTGCCAGCAGCTTAGTTTCCGACGAGCAGTACTTC.

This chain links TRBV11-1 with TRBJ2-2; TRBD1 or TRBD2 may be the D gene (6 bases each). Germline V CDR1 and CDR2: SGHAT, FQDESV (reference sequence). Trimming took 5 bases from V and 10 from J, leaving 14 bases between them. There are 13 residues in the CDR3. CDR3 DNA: TGTGCCAGCAGCCCAATGGGGGGACAGGAGCTGTTTTTT. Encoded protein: CASSPMGGQELFF.

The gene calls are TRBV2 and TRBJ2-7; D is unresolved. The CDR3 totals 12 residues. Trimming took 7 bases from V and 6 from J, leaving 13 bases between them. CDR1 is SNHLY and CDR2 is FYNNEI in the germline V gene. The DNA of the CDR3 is TGTGCCAGCACATTAGAATCTCCCGAGCAGTACGTC. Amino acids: CASTLESPEQYV.

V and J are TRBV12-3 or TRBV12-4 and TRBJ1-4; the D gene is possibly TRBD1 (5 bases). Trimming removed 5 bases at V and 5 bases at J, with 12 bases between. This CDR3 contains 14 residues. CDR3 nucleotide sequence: TGTGCCAGCAGTCGGGGGACGGAGAATGAAAAACTGTTTTTT. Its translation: CASSRGTENEKLFF.

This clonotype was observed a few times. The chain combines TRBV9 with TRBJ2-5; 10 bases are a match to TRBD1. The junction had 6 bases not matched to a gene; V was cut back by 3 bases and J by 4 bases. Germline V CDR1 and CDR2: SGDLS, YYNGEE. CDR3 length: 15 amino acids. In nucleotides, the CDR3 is TGTGCCAGCAGCGGCCGGACAGGGGGTATAGAGACCCAGTACTTC. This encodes CASSGRTGGIETQYF. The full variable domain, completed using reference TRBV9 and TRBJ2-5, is DSGVTQTPKHLITATGQRVTLRCSPRSGDLSVYWYQQSLDQGLQFLIQYYNGEERAKGNILERFSAQQFPDLHSELNLSSLELGDSALYFCASSGRTGGIETQYFGPGTRLLVL.